This is a list of T cell receptor beta chains from one sample in a study of long-term antiretroviral therapy in people with HIV. This table comes from immunoSEQ multiplex PCR, and its TCRdb copy is limited to in-frame clones, with some not included. This table has 42,000 or so clones, 85% to 90% appearing once. The sample consisted of unsorted PBMCs, taken 3.1 years after starting antiretroviral therapy. The receptor source for this set is a woman aged 50 to 60 with HIV. Each CDR3 is given without its conserved first and last residue. Fields, in order: CDR3 protein, J gene, V gene, clone size. For some rows the clone size is stated as once, few or many, or as a class when expanded; others skip it.

ASSSAQTGGRAPLH	TRBJ1-6	TRBV7-9	NA
AWNRGTEAF	TRBJ1-1	TRBV30	NA
ASSGNRAQGTEAF	TRBJ1-1	TRBV25-1	few
ASSLGNTSPYSDTQY	TRBJ2-3	TRBV5-1	NA
ATRTGLESEQY	TRBJ2-7	TRBV15	NA
ASSVRATLITDTQY	TRBJ2-3	TRBV9	NA
ASNRAGGNTDTQY	TRBJ2-3	TRBV2	NA
ASSLQQGISSPLH	TRBJ1-6	TRBV11-2	NA
ASSPQGSTEAF	TRBJ1-1	TRBV18	NA
AYRAQRNQPQH	TRBJ1-5	TRBV30	NA
ASSLTGIGGITEAF	TRBJ1-1	TRBV5-1	NA
ASSLAREYEQY	TRBJ2-7	TRBV11-3	NA
ASSRTGGADTQY	TRBJ2-3	TRBV18	NA
ASSSAQGYVQY	TRBJ2-4	TRBV7-3	NA
ASSYDRDGEQF	TRBJ2-1	TRBV4-1	NA
AVRDLRGTLNTGELF	TRBJ2-2	TRBV7-9	NA
ASSEVYGYT	TRBJ1-2	TRBV2	NA
ASSKTGSSNQPQH	TRBJ1-5	TRBV7-6	NA
ASSKTGNGEQF	TRBJ2-1	TRBV7-2	few
ASSLYGGASSYEQY	TRBJ2-7	TRBV7-2	once
ASSLVGDRPTDTQY	TRBJ2-3	TRBV7-9	NA
ASSPGTSGGAIIETQY	TRBJ2-5	TRBV11-2	NA
ASTSQGISGEKLF	TRBJ1-4	TRBV6-5	NA
ASSSAREAGGYT	TRBJ1-2	TRBV6-6	NA
ATSRDGTGGDGYT	TRBJ1-2	TRBV15	NA
ASTNLANNEQF	TRBJ2-1	TRBV6-6	NA
ASSVSNGGGHEKLF	TRBJ1-4	TRBV9	NA
ASGPDRKETQY	TRBJ2-5	TRBV12-5	NA
SVVTGPSYEQY	TRBJ2-7	TRBV29-1	NA
ASSSRTSGTETQY	TRBJ2-5	TRBV11-3	NA